This TCR beta chain was retrieved from a study of T cell repertoires in cytomegalovirus infection. The germline V and J ends were trimmed by 3 bases and 4 bases, with 16 bases remaining between them. The CDR3 has 15 amino acids. CDR1 KGHSH and CDR2 LQKENI come from the germline V gene. TCRdb analysed the reads with MiXCR anew, one entry per CDR3 protein. Among 100,000 to 150,000 distinct CDR3 sequences listed, 20% to 30% were seen once. As concerns this clonotype: Its specificity is unknown.

The sequence derives from a human donor in good health (CMV status not recorded). Some clones in this sample may be carry-over from other donors' samples. Source material: PBMCs, sequenced either directly or after in vitro stimulation (not recorded which). This rearrangement joins TRBV18 to TRBJ2-7; the D gene is possibly TRBD1 (5 bases). CDR3 coding DNA: TGTGCCAGCTCACCGGACACCGGGCCAGCTTACGAGCAGTACTTC. This gives the protein CASSPDTGPAYEQYF.